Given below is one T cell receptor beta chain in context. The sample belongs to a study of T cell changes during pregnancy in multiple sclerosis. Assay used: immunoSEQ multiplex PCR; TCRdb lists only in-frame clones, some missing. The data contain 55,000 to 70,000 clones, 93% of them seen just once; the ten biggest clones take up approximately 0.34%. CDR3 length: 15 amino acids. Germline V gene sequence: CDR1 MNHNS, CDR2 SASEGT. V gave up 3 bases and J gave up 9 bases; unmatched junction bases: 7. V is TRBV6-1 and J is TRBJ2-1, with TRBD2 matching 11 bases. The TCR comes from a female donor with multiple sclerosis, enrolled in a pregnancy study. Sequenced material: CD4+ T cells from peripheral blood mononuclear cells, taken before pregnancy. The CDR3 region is CASSEIKLAGGEQFF. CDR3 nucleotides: TGTGCCAGCAGTGAGATCAAGCTAGCGGGAGGTGAGCAGTTCTTC.